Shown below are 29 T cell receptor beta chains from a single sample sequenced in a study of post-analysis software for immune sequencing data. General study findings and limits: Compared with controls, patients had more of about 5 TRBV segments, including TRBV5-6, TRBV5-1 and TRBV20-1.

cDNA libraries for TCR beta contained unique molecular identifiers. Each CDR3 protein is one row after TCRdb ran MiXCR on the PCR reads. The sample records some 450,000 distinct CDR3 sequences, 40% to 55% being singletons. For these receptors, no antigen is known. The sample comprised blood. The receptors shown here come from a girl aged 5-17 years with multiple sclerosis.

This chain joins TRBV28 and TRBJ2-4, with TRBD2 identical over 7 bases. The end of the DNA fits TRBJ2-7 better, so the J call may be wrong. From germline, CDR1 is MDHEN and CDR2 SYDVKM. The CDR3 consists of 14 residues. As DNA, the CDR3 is TGTGCCAGCAGTCCAAGCCGGGACTATTACGAGCAGTACTTC. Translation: CASSPSRDYYEQYF.

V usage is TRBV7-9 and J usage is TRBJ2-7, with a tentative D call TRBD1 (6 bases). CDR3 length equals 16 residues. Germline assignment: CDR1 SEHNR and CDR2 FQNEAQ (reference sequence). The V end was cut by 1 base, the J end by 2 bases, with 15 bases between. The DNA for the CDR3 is TGTGCCAGCAGCTTAGGGCAGGGGACCCGAGCCTACGAGCAGTACTTC. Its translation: CASSLGQGTRAYEQYF.

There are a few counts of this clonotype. CDR3 coding DNA: TGCAGTGCTAGAGTACCGGGACAGGGGGCCTACGAGCAGTACTTC. Translation: CSARVPGQGAYEQYF. This chain joins TRBV20-1 and TRBJ2-7, with 11 bases fitting TRBD1. Germline V lookup: CDR1 DFQATT, CDR2 SNEGSKA (reference sequence). V lost 1 base and J lost 2; bases outside the gene matches: 4. CDR3 length: 15 residues.

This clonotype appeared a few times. CDR3 DNA: TGCGCCAGCAGCCCCGGACTACCTAATGACTACAATGAGCAGTTCTTC. Protein product: CASSPGLPNDYNEQFF. V is TRBV5-1 and J is TRBJ2-1; possibly TRBD2 for D (6 bases). CDR1 is SGHRS and CDR2 is YFSETQ in the germline V gene. This CDR3 contains 16 residues. V was clipped by 4 bases and J by 3 bases, with 17 bases between them.

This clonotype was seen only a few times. In DNA form, the CDR3 reads TGCAGCGCGGACAGGGAAGAGACCCAGTACTTC. Translated: CSADREETQYF. The chain recombines TRBV29-1 with TRBJ2-5; 8 bases are a match to TRBD1. Trimming cost V 7 bases and J 3 bases; bases outside gene matches: 1. This CDR3 region has 11 residues. Germline loops: CDR1 SQVTM, CDR2 ANQGSEA.

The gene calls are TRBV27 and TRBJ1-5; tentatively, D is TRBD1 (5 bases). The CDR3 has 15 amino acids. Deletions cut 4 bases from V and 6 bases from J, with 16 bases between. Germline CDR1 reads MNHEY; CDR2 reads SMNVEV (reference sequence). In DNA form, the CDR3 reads TGTGCCAGCAGTTATAAGGCCTCCAGGGCTCAGCCCCAGCATTTT. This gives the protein CASSYKASRAQPQHF.

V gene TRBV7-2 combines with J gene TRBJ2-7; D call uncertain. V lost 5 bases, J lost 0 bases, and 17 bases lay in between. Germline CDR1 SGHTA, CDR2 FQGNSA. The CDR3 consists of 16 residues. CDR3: CASSAMIPPYSYEQYF. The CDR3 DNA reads TGTGCCAGCAGCGCGATGATACCGCCCTACTCCTACGAGCAGTACTTC.

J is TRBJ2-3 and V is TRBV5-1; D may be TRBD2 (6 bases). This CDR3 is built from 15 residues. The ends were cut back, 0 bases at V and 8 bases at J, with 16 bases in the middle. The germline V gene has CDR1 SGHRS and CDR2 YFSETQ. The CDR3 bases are TGCGCCAGCAGCTTGGGGGGAGGAGCATACGGTACGCAGTATTTT. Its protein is CASSLGGGAYGTQYF.

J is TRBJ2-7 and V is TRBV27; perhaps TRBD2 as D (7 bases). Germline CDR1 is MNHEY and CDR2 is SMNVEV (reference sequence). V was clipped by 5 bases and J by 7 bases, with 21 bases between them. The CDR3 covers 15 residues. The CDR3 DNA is TGTGCCAGCAGTCCCCTCGGGGGGCGCCTAGGAGAGCAGTACTTC. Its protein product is CASSPLGGRLGEQYF.

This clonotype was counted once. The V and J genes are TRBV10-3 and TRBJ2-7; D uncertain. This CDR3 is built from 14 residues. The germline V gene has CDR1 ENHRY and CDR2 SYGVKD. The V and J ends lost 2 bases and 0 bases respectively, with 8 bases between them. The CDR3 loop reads CAISEGRSSYEQYF. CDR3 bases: TGTGCCATCAGTGAGGGCAGGAGCTCCTACGAGCAGTACTTC.

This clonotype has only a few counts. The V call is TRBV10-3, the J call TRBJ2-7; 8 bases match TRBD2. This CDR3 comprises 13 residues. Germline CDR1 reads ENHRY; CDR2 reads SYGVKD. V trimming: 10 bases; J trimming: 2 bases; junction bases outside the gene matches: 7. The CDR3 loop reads CATLGLGTYEQYF. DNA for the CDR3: TGTGCCACCTTGGGACTAGGGACCTACGAGCAGTACTTC.

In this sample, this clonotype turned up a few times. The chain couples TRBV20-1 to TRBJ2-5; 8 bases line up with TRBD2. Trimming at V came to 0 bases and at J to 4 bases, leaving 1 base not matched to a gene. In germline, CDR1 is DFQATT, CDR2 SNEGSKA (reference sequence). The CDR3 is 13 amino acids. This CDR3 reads CSARDSGVETQYF. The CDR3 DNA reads TGCAGTGCTAGAGATAGCGGGGTAGAGACCCAGTACTTC.

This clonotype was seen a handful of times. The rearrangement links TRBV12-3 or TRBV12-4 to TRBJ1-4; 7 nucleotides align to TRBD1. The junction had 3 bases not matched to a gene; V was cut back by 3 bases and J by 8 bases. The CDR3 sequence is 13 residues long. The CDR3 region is CASSFHRGEKLFF. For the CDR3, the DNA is TGTGCCAGCAGTTTCCACAGGGGCGAAAAACTGTTTTTT.

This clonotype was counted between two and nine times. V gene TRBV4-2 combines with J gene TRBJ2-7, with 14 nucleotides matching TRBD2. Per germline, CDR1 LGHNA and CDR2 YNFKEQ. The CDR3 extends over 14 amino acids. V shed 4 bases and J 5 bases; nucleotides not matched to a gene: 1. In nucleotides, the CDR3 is TGTGCCAGCAGCCCGGGACTAGCGGGAGACGAGCAGTACTTC. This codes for CASSPGLAGDEQYF.

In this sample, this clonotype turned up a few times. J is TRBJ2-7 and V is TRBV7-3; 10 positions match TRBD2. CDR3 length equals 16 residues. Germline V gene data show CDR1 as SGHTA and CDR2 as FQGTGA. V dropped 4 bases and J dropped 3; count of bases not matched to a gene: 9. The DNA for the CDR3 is TGTGCCAGCAGCTGGACGGATCTAGCGGGAGACTACGAGCAGTACTTC. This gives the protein CASSWTDLAGDYEQYF.

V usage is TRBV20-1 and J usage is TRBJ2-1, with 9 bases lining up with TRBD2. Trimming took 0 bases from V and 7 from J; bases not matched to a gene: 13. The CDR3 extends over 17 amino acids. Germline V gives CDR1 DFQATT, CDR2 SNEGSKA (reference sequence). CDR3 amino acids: CSARDRAGGSLRNEQFF. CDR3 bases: TGCAGTGCTAGAGACCGGGCGGGAGGGTCGCTGAGGAATGAGCAGTTCTTC.

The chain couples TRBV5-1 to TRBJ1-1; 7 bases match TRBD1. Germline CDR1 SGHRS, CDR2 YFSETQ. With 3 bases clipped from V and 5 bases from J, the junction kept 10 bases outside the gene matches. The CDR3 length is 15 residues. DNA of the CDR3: TGCGCCAGCAGCTCCCAGAGGGGGCGCGGGACTGAAGCTTTCTTT. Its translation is CASSSQRGRGTEAFF. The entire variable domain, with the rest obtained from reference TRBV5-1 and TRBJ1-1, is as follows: KAGVTQTPRYLIKTRGQQVTLSCSPISGHRSVSWYQQTPGQGLQFLFEYFSETQRNKGNFPGRFSGRQFSNSRSEMNVSTLELGDSALYLCASSSQRGRGTEAFFGQGTRLTVV.

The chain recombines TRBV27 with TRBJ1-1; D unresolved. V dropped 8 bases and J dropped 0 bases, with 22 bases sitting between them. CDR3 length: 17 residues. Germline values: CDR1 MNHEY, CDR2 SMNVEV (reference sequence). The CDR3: CASQPAGKGSVNTEAFF. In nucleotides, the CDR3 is TGTGCCAGCCAACCGGCGGGGAAGGGTAGTGTGAACACTGAAGCTTTCTTT.

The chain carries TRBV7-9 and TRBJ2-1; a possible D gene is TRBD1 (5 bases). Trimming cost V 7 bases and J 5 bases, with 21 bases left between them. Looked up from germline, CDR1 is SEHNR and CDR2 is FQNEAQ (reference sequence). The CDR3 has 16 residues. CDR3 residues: CASMGRRSSRDNEQFF. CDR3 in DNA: TGTGCCAGCATGGGGCGGAGAAGCTCTAGAGACAATGAGCAGTTCTTC.

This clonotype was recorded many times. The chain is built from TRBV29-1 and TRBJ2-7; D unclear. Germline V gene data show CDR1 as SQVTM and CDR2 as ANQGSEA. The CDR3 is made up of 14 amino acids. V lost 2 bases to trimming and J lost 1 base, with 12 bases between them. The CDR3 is CSVEFGSGSYEQYF. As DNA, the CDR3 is TGCAGCGTTGAATTTGGCAGTGGGTCCTACGAGCAGTACTTC.

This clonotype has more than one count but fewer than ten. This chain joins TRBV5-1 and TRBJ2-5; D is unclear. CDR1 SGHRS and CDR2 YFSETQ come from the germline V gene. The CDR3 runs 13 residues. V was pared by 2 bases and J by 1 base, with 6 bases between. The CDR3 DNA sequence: TGCGCCAGCAGCTTCTTCTCCCAAGAGACCCAGTACTTC. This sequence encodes CASSFFSQETQYF.

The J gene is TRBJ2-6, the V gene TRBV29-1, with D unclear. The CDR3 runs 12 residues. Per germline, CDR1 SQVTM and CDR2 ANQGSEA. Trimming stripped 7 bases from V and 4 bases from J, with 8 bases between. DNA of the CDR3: TGCAGCGCCCAGTGGGGGGCCAACGTCCTGACTTTC. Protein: CSAQWGANVLTF.

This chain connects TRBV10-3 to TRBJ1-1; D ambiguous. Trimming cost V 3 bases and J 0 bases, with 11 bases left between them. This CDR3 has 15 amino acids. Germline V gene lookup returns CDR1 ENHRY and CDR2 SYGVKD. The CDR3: CAISDGGFMNTEAFF. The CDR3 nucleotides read TGTGCCATCAGTGACGGAGGATTCATGAACACTGAAGCTTTCTTT.

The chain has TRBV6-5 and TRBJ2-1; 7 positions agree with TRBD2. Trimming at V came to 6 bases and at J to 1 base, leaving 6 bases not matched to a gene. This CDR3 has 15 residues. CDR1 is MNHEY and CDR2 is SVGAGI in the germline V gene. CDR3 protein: CASSREVVSYNEQFF. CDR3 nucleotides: TGTGCCAGCAGCCGGGAGGTAGTTTCCTACAATGAGCAGTTCTTC.

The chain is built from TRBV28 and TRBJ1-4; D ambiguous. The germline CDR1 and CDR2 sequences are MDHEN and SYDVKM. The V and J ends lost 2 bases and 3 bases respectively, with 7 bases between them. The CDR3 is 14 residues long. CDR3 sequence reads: CASSLNFPNEKLFF. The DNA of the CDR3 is TGTGCCAGCAGTTTAAATTTCCCTAATGAAAAACTGTTTTTT.

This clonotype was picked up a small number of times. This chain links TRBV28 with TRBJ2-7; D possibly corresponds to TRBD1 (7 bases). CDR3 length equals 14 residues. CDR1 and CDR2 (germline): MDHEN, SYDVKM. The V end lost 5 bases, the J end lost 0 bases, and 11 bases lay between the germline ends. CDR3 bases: TGTGCCAGCAGTGGGGGGACAGACTCCTACGAGCAGTACTTC. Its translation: CASSGGTDSYEQYF.

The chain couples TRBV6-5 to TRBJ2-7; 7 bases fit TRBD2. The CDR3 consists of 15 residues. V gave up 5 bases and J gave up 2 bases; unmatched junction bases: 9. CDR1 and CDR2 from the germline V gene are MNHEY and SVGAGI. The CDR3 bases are TGTGCCAGCAGTGCTACAAGCGGGGCGACCTACGAGCAGTACTTC. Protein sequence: CASSATSGATYEQYF.

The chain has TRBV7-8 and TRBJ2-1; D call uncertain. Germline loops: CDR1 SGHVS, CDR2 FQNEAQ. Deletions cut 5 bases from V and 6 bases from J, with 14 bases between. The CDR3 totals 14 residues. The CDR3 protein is CASSELRVPNEQFF. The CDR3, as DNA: TGTGCCAGCAGCGAACTCCGGGTCCCCAATGAGCAGTTCTTC. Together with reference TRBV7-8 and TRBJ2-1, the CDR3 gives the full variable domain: GAGVSQSPRYKVAKRGQDVALRCDPISGHVSLFWYQQALGQGPEFLTYFQNEAQLDKSGLPSDRFFAERPEGSVSTLKIQRTQQEDSAVYLCASSELRVPNEQFFGPGTRLTVL.

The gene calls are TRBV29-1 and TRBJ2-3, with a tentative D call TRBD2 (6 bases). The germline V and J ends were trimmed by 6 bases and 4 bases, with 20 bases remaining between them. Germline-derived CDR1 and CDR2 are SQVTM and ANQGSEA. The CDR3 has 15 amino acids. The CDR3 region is CSVGRRLELSDTQYF. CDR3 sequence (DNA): TGCAGCGTCGGACGAAGACTAGAGCTCTCAGATACGCAGTATTTT.